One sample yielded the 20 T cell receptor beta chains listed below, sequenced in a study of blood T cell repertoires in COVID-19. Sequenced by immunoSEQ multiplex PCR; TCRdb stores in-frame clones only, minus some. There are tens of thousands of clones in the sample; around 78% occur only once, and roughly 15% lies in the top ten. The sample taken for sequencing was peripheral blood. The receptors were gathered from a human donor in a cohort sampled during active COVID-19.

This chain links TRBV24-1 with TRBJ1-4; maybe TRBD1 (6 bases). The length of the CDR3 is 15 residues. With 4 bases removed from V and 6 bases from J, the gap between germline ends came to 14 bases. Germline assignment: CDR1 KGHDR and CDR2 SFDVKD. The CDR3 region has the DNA TGTGCCACCAGTGAACCCACGGGGGGCGATGAAAAACTGTTTTTT. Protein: CATSEPTGGDEKLFF.

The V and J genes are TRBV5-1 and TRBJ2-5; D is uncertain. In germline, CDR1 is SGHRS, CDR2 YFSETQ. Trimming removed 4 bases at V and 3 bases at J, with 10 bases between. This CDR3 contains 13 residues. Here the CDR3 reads CASSPRAEETQYF. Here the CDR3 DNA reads TGCGCCAGCAGCCCTCGTGCAGAAGAGACCCAGTACTTC.

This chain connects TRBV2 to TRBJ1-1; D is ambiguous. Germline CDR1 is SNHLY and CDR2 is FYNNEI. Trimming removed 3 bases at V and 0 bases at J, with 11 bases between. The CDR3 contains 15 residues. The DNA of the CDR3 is TGTGCCAGCAGTGAGTCCCCGACTGTGAACACTGAAGCTTTCTTT. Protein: CASSESPTVNTEAFF.

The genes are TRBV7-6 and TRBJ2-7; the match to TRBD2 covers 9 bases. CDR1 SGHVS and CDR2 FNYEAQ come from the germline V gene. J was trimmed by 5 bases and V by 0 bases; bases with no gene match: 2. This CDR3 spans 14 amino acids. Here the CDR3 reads CASSLASGGNEQYF. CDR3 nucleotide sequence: TGTGCCAGCAGCTTAGCTAGCGGGGGCAACGAGCAGTACTTC.

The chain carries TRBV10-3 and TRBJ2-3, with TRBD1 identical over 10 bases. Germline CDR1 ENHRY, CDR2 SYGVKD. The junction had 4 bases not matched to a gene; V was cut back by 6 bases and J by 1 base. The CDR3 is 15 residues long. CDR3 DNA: TGTGCCATCAGCCGACAGGGGGCTCGCACAGATACGCAGTATTTT. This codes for CAISRQGARTDTQYF.

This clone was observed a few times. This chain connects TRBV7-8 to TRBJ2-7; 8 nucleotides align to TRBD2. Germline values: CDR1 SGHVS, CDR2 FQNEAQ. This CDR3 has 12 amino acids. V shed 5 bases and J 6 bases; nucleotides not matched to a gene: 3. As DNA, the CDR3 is TGTGCCAGCAGCATGGGGACTAGCGAGCAGTACTTC. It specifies CASSMGTSEQYF.

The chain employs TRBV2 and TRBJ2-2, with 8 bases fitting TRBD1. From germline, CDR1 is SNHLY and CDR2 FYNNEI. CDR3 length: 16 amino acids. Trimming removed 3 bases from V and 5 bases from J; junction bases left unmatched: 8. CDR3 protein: CASSDPQGAGTGELFF. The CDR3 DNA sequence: TGTGCCAGCAGTGATCCTCAGGGGGCTGGAACCGGGGAGCTGTTTTTT.

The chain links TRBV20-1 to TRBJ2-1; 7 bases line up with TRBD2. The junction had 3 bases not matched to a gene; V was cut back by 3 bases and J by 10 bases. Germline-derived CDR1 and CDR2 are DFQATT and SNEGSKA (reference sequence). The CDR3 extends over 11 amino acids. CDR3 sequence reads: CSAREAGEQFF. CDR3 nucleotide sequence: TGCAGTGCTAGGGAAGCGGGGGAGCAGTTCTTC.

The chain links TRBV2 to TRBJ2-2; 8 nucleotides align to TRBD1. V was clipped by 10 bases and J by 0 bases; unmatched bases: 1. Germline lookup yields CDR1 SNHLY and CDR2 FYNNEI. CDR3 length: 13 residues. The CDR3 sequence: CATGGANTGELFF. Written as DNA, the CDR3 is TGTGCCACAGGGGGCGCGAACACCGGGGAGCTGTTTTTT. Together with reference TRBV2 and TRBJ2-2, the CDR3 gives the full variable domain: EPEVTQTPSHQVTQMGQEVILRCVPISNHLYFYWYRQILGQKVEFLVSFYNNEISEKSEIFDDQFSVERPDGSNFTLKIRSTKLEDSAMYFCATGGANTGELFFGEGSRLTVL.

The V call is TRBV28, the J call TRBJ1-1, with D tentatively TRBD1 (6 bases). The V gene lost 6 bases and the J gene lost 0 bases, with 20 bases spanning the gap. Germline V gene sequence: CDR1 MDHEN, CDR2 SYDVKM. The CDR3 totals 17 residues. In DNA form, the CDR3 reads TGTGCCAGCAGCCTTACAGGGTACGGGGGGATGAACACTGAAGCTTTCTTT. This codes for CASSLTGYGGMNTEAFF.

Written as DNA, the CDR3 is TGTGCCAGCTCAAACCGGGACTTGACGGGAGAGACCCAGTACTTC. It codes for CASSNRDLTGETQYF. This rearrangement joins TRBV18 to TRBJ2-5, with D maybe TRBD2 (6 bases). Germline CDR1 KGHSH, CDR2 LQKENI. Trimming took 5 bases from V and 4 from J, leaving 17 bases between them. The CDR3 is 15 amino acids. The complete variable domain, with remaining parts taken from reference TRBV18 and TRBJ2-5, reads NAGVMQNPRHLVRRRGQEARLRCSPMKGHSHVYWYRQLPEEGLKFMVYLQKENIIDESGMPKERFSAEFPKEGPSILRIQQVVRGDSAAYFCASSNRDLTGETQYFGPGTRLLVL.

Here the CDR3 reads CASSLARQGLETQYF. The CDR3 DNA reads as TGTGCCAGCAGCTTGGCGAGGCAGGGGCTAGAGACCCAGTACTTC. The chain has TRBV5-6 and TRBJ2-5; D may be TRBD1 (6 bases). The germline gives CDR1 SGHDT, CDR2 YYEEEE. V was clipped by 0 bases and J by 4 bases, with 13 bases between them. There are 15 residues in the CDR3.

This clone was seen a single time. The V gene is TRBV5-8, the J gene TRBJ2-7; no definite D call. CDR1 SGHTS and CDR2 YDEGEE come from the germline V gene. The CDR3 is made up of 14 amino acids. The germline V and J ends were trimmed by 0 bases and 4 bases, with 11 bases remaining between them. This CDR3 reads CASSLGRFLYEQYF. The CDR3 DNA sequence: TGTGCCAGCAGCTTGGGGAGATTCCTATACGAGCAGTACTTC.

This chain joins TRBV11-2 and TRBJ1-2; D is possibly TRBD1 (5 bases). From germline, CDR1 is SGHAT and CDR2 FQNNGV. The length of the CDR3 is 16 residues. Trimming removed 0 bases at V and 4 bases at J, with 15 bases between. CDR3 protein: CASSLDWRGGVYGYTF. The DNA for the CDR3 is TGTGCCAGCAGCTTAGATTGGCGGGGAGGGGTCTATGGCTACACCTTC.

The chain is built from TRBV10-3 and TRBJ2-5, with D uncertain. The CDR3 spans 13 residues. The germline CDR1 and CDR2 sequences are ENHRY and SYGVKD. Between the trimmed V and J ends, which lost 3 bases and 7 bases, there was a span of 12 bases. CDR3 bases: TGTGCCATCAGTGACGATAATCCAGGGACCCAGTACTTC. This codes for CAISDDNPGTQYF.

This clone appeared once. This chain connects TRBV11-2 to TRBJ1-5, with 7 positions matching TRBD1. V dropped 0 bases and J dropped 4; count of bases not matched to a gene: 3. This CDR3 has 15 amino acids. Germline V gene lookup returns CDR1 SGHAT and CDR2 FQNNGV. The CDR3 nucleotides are TGTGCCAGCAGCTTAGATGGACAGGCGAATCAGCCCCAGCATTTT. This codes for CASSLDGQANQPQHF.

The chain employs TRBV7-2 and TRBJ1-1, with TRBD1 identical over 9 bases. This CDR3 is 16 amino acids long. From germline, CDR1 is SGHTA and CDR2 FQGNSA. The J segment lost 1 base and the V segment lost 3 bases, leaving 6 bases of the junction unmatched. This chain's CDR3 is CASSFTGGRRNTEAFF. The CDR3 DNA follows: TGTGCCAGCAGCTTTACAGGGGGCAGGCGGAACACTGAAGCTTTCTTT.

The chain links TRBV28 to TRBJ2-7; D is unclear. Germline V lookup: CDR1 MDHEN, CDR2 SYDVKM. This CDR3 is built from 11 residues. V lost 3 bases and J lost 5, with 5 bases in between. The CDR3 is CASSLADEQYF. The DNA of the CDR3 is TGTGCCAGCAGTTTGGCCGACGAGCAGTACTTC.

This CDR3 is CASSPDGGDEKLFF. CDR3 in DNA: TGTGCCAGCAGCCCCGATGGAGGGGATGAAAAACTGTTTTTT. The rearrangement uses TRBV6-5 and TRBJ1-4; TRBD1 might be the D (5 bases). There are 14 residues in the CDR3. Germline V gene lookup returns CDR1 MNHEY and CDR2 SVGAGI. The V end was cut by 6 bases, the J end by 6 bases, with 14 bases between.

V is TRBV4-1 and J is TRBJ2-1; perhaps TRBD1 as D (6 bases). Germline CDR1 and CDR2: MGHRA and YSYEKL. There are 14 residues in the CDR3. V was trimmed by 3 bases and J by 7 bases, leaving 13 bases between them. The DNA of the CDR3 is TGCGCCAGCAGCCAGAGGGACACTGATAATGAGCAGTTCTTC. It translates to CASSQRDTDNEQFF.